What follows are 16 T cell receptor beta chains derived from one specimen sequenced in a study of cytomegalovirus exposure and HLA in healthy donors. PCR used 60 Vbeta primers and 13 Jbeta primers. Profiling relied on immunoSEQ multiplex PCR, and the TCRdb table lists in-frame clones only, not all of them. The profile shows some 94,000 clones, less than 70% of them singletons. Sequenced material: PBMCs. These receptors were collected from a man between 45 and 60 years old in good health and CMV-seronegative.

The chain carries TRBV2 and TRBJ2-5; D remains unclear. CDR3 length: 13 residues. The V end lost 3 bases, the J end lost 2 bases, and 7 bases lay between the germline ends. Looked up from germline, CDR1 is SNHLY and CDR2 is FYNNEI. The CDR3 DNA follows: TGTGCCAGCAGTGATTCACTTCAAGAGACCCAGTACTTC. The encoded protein is CASSDSLQETQYF.

This clone was counted between two and nine times. J is TRBJ2-7 and V is TRBV5-1, with no clear D. Trimming removed 2 bases from V and 2 bases from J, with 14 bases in between. Germline loops: CDR1 SGHRS, CDR2 YFSETQ. This CDR3 comprises 15 residues. The CDR3: CASSFSLRRTYEQYF. The DNA of the CDR3 is TGCGCCAGCAGCTTTTCACTAAGAAGAACCTACGAGCAGTACTTC.

V usage is TRBV7-6 and J usage is TRBJ2-7; weak D call: TRBD1 (5 bases). Germline loops: CDR1 SGHVS, CDR2 FNYEAQ. V was pared by 5 bases and J by 6 bases, with 14 bases between. The CDR3 is 13 residues long. DNA of the CDR3: TGTGCCAGCAGCGTAAGACAGAAAGGCGAGCAGTACGTC. Residues: CASSVRQKGEQYV.

In this sample, this clone turned up a few times. The chain links TRBV6-1 to TRBJ1-6; D is uncertain. CDR1 MNHNS and CDR2 SASEGT come from the germline V gene. The CDR3 is 15 residues long. With 7 bases removed from V and 10 bases from J, the gap between germline ends came to 20 bases. The CDR3 reads CASTLDTFAGSPLHF. CDR3 coding DNA: TGTGCCAGCACCCTCGACACCTTTGCAGGATCACCCCTCCACTTT.

The chain uses TRBV7-9 and TRBJ1-2; 7 bases map to TRBD1. V lost 1 base, J lost 3 bases, and 5 bases stayed unmatched. Germline V CDR1 and CDR2: SEHNR, FQNEAQ (reference sequence). The length of the CDR3 is 15 residues. In DNA, the CDR3 is TGTGCCAGCAGCTTAGGAGCAGGGGGGTACTATGGCTACACCTTC. It specifies CASSLGAGGYYGYTF.

In this sample, this clone turned up once. V is TRBV25-1 and J is TRBJ2-7, with 12 bases fitting TRBD1. CDR3 length: 15 amino acids. Germline CDR1 and CDR2: MGHDK and SYGVNS. The ends lost 6 bases at V and 6 bases at J; junction bases unmatched: 9. CDR3 sequence: CASSLGGQGAFEQYF. The CDR3 DNA follows: TGTGCCAGCAGCCTGGGGGGACAGGGGGCTTTCGAGCAGTACTTC.

This clone was counted between two and nine times. This sequence is one base from a far larger clone and is likely a read error. This rearrangement joins TRBV6-4 to TRBJ2-3; 7 positions match TRBD1. The CDR3 covers 15 residues. CDR1 and CDR2 from the germline V gene are MRHNA and SNTAGT. The CDR3 reads CVSSDSSQGADTQYF. CDR3 sequence (DNA): TGTGTCAGCAGTGACTCGAGCCAGGGGGCAGATACGCAGTATTTT.

The chain carries TRBV18 and TRBJ2-2; no clear D. The CDR3 is 13 residues long. Between the trimmed V and J ends, which lost 6 bases and 0 bases, there was a span of 5 bases. Germline V gene data show CDR1 as KGHSH and CDR2 as LQKENI. CDR3 in DNA: TGTGCCAGCTCGAGCCCGAACACCGGGGAGCTGTTTTTT. This translates into CASSSPNTGELFF.

This clone was observed a handful of times. The chain employs TRBV6-4 and TRBJ1-1, with D possibly matching TRBD1 (5 bases). Trimming took 2 bases from V and 1 from J, leaving 8 bases between them. Looked up from germline, CDR1 is MRHNA and CDR2 is SNTAGT. This CDR3 contains 14 residues. The CDR3 DNA reads TGTGCCAGCAGTGACCGTGACAGGAACACTGAAGCTTTCTTT. Residues: CASSDRDRNTEAFF.

This clone was seen more than once but under ten times. V and J are TRBV30 and TRBJ1-2; D uncertain. Germline V CDR1 and CDR2: GTSNPN, SVGIG (reference sequence). The V and J ends lost 0 bases and 3 bases respectively, with 8 bases between them. The CDR3 extends over 13 amino acids. CDR3: CAWSVAGYYGYTF. The CDR3 DNA sequence: TGTGCCTGGAGTGTGGCAGGCTACTATGGCTACACCTTC.

The table lists this clone with a count of one. The chain employs TRBV7-9 and TRBJ2-4; no clear D gene. V lost 1 base to trimming and J lost 6 bases, with 13 bases between them. The CDR3 totals 15 residues. Germline V gene lookup returns CDR1 SEHNR and CDR2 FQNEAQ (reference sequence). The DNA for the CDR3 is TGTGCCAGCAGCTTAGGGCGGTCAGCGAGAAACATTCAGTACTTC. Translated: CASSLGRSARNIQYF.

Only a few counts were recorded for this clone. Different DNA sequences within this sample yield the same CDR3. The chain links TRBV28 to TRBJ2-3, with 7 bases identical to TRBD2. The CDR3 has 14 residues. Germline assignment: CDR1 MDHEN and CDR2 SYDVKM. Trimming at V came to 2 bases and at J to 4 bases, leaving 3 bases not matched to a gene. CDR3 DNA: TGTGCCAGCAGTTTACCCGGACTAGCAGATACGCAGTATTTT. Amino acids: CASSLPGLADTQYF. Based on the CDR3 plus reference TRBV28 and TRBJ2-3, the full variable domain is DVKVTQSSRYLVKRTGEKVFLECVQDMDHENMFWYRQDPGLGLRLIYFSYDVKMKEKGDIPEGYSVSREKKERFSLILESASTNQTSMYLCASSLPGLADTQYFGPGTRLTVL.

This chain joins TRBV29-1 and TRBJ1-3; 7 nucleotides line up with TRBD1. V trimming: 4 bases; J trimming: 8 bases; junction bases outside the gene matches: 5. The V gene's germline CDR1 is SQVTM and CDR2 ANQGSEA. This CDR3 has 12 residues. CDR3 residues: CSVAGQFHTIYF. As DNA, the CDR3 is TGCAGCGTTGCGGGACAGTTTCACACCATATATTTT.

The rearrangement uses TRBV4-1 and TRBJ2-3; D perhaps matches TRBD2 (6 bases). V lost 0 bases to trimming and J lost 2 bases, with 9 bases between them. The CDR3 runs to 15 residues. The germline V gene has CDR1 MGHRA and CDR2 YSYEKL. In DNA form, the CDR3 reads TGCGCCAGCAGCCAAGATGGACTACCCACAGATACGCAGTATTTT. Its translation: CASSQDGLPTDTQYF.

The chain uses TRBV5-8 and TRBJ1-1; 7 bases map to TRBD1. CDR3 length equals 14 residues. Germline CDR1 and CDR2: SGHTS and YDEGEE. The CDR3 loop is CAALRGGAYTEAFF. CDR3 in DNA: TGTGCGGCTTTGAGAGGGGGCGCTTACACTGAAGCTTTCTTT.

The chain uses TRBV7-2 and TRBJ1-6, with a weak D call TRBD1 (6 bases). The CDR3 runs 16 residues. V was pared by 1 base and J by 5 bases, with 12 bases between. Germline CDR1 and CDR2: SGHTA and FQGNSA. This CDR3 is CASSLVPDRDNSPLHF. The DNA for the CDR3 is TGTGCCAGCAGCTTAGTCCCGGACAGAGATAATTCACCCCTCCACTTT. Filled out from reference TRBV7-2 and TRBJ1-6, the complete variable domain reads GAGVSQSPSNKVTEKGKDVELRCDPISGHTALYWYRQSLGQGLEFLIYFQGNSAPDKSGLPSDRFSAERTGGSVSTLTIQRTQQEDSAVYLCASSLVPDRDNSPLHFGNGTRLTVT.